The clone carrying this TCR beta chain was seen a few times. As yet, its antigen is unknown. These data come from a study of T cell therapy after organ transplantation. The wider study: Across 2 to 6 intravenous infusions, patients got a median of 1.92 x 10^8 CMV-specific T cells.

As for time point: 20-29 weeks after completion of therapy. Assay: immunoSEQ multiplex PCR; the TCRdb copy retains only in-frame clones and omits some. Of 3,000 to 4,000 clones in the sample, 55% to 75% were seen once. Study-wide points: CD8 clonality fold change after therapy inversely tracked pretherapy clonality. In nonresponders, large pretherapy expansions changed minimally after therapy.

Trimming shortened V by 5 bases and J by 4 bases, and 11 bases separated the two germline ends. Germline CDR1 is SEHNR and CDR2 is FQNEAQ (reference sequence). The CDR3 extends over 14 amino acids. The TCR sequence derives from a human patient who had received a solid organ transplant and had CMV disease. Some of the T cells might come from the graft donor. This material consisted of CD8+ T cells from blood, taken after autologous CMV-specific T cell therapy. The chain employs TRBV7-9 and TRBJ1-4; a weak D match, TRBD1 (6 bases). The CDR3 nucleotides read TGTGCCAGCAGCGGGGGGCAGGTTAATGAAAAACTGTTTTTT. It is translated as CASSGGQVNEKLFF.